Sequencing of this T cell receptor (beta chain) was carried out in a study of cytomegalovirus exposure and HLA in healthy donors. Regarding the study as a whole: HLA allele associations emerged for about 16,000 TCR beta sequences in a later analysis, at 0.05 false discovery rate.

A word on this clone: The target antigen is unknown. Mismatch with germline at one junction end may stem from a read error.

CDR3 length equals 15 residues. The germline gives CDR1 SSHAT, CDR2 FNYEAQ (reference sequence). Both 60 Vbeta primers and 13 Jbeta primers went into the PCR. Sequenced by immunoSEQ multiplex PCR; TCRdb stores in-frame clones only, minus some. The sample contains approximately 60,000 clones, 80% to 85% of which appear only once. The sample taken for sequencing was PBMCs. The sequence derives from a man aged 30 to 39 in good health and CMV-seronegative. This chain uses TRBV7-7 with TRBJ2-5; a weak D match, TRBD2 (6 bases). The CDR3 DNA reads TGTGCTAGCAGACAAACGGGACTCCCAGGGGAGACCCAGTACTTC. The encoded protein is CASRQTGLPGETQYF.